This TCR beta chain was sequenced in a study of blood T cell repertoires in COVID-19. Trimming took off 5 bases at V and 3 bases at J, with 13 bases between the two ends. This CDR3 is 14 amino acids long. In germline, CDR1 is SGHVS, CDR2 FQNEAQ. This table comes from immunoSEQ multiplex PCR, and its TCRdb copy is limited to in-frame clones, with some not included. This repertoire shows about 120,000 clones, roughly 85% found once; its top ten account for about 6.9%. The clonotype comes from a man older than 75 with active or convalescent COVID-19. The chain combines TRBV7-8 with TRBJ1-2; D ambiguous. Sequencing was done on a sample of peripheral blood. As DNA, the CDR3 is TGTGCCAGCAGCAAGCGGCAGGTAGACTATGGCTACACCTTC. Its protein product is CASSKRQVDYGYTF. Full variable domain (remainder filled in from reference TRBV7-8 and TRBJ1-2): GAGVSQSPRYKVAKRGQDVALRCDPISGHVSLFWYQQALGQGPEFLTYFQNEAQLDKSGLPSDRFFAERPEGSVSTLKIQRTQQEDSAVYLCASSKRQVDYGYTFGSGTRLTVV.